Following are 25 T cell receptor beta chains from one sample sequenced in a study of shared clonotypes between healthy human individuals. TCRdb keeps only in-frame clones here, not all; method: immunoSEQ multiplex PCR. The sample includes about 1 million clones, about three quarters of them seen just once. Sequencing input: memory CD4+ T cells sorted from blood. As for subset: CD45RA-negative fraction. The source is a young man in good health.

The V and J genes are TRBV6-5 and TRBJ2-1, with 10 bases aligning to TRBD2. Germline CDR1 and CDR2: MNHEY and SVGAGI. The CDR3 is 13 residues long. Trimming took 6 bases from V and 8 from J; bases not matched to a gene: 4. This chain's CDR3 is CASRSSGSYEQFF. Written as DNA, the CDR3 is TGTGCCAGCAGATCTAGCGGGAGCTATGAGCAGTTCTTC.

The rearrangement joins TRBV7-8 to TRBJ1-1; no clear D gene. Germline V gene sequence: CDR1 SGHVS, CDR2 FQNEAQ. V was pared by 2 bases and J by 1 base, with 11 bases between. The CDR3 covers 15 residues. The DNA for the CDR3 is TGTGCCAGCAGCTTATACGGCGGCGAGAACACTGAAGCTTTCTTT. Its protein product is CASSLYGGENTEAFF.

The rearrangement joins TRBV18 to TRBJ1-3; maybe TRBD1 (6 bases). Germline V lookup: CDR1 KGHSH, CDR2 LQKENI. V lost 3 bases, J lost 4 bases, and 13 bases lay in between. There are 15 residues in the CDR3. CDR3 DNA: TGTGCCAGCTCACCTACAGGGCTGCCCGGAAACACCATATATTTT. Its translation: CASSPTGLPGNTIYF. Supplemented by reference TRBV18 and TRBJ1-3, the full variable domain reads NAGVMQNPRHLVRRRGQEARLRCSPMKGHSHVYWYRQLPEEGLKFMVYLQKENIIDESGMPKERFSAEFPKEGPSILRIQQVVRGDSAAYFCASSPTGLPGNTIYFGEGSWLTVV.

The chain combines TRBV5-4 with TRBJ1-2; D might be TRBD1 (6 bases). The CDR3 has 13 amino acids. From germline, CDR1 is SGHNT and CDR2 YYREEE (reference sequence). V gave up 4 bases and J gave up 8 bases, with 15 bases separating them. The CDR3 sequence is CASSPEGGFGYTF. CDR3 DNA: TGTGCCAGCAGCCCGGAGGGGGGGTTCGGCTACACCTTC.

The gene calls are TRBV6-1 and TRBJ1-5, with a possible D match to TRBD1 (6 bases). Trimming removed 11 bases from V and 4 bases from J, with 15 bases in between. Germline CDR1 is MNHNS and CDR2 is SASEGT. The CDR3 is 13 residues long. CDR3 sequence reads: CAHGEGTNQPQHF. As DNA, the CDR3 is TGTGCCCATGGGGAGGGGACAAATCAGCCCCAGCATTTT.

This clone appeared a few times. The V call is TRBV6-1, the J call TRBJ1-2, with 11 bases aligning to TRBD1. Germline V CDR1 and CDR2: MNHNS, SASEGT. This CDR3 is 14 amino acids long. V shed 7 bases, J shed 7 bases, and the junction held 8 bases outside the gene matches. The CDR3 DNA sequence: TGTGCCAGCATCCCGGACAGGGGGCAGGGTGGCTACACCTTC. Amino acid sequence: CASIPDRGQGGYTF.

V gene TRBV19 combines with J gene TRBJ1-4, with 8 positions matching TRBD1. Germline lookup yields CDR1 LNHDA and CDR2 SQIVND (reference sequence). V shed 8 bases, J shed 8 bases, and the junction held 7 bases outside the gene matches. The CDR3 length is 13 residues. CDR3 loop: CASADRGGEKLFF. As DNA, the CDR3 is TGTGCCAGTGCAGACAGGGGAGGGGAAAAACTGTTTTTT.

This clone came up a few times. This rearrangement joins TRBV6-1 to TRBJ2-3, with D unclear. Looked up from germline, CDR1 is MNHNS and CDR2 is SASEGT. The CDR3 runs to 15 residues. The V end was cut by 1 base, the J end by 7 bases, with 15 bases between. The CDR3 nucleotides are TGTGCCAGCAGTGAAGGACTTTTTATTACAAATACGCAGTATTTT. Translated, it gives CASSEGLFITNTQYF.

The rearrangement joins TRBV30 to TRBJ1-2; D is ambiguous. Germline CDR1 reads GTSNPN; CDR2 reads SVGIG (reference sequence). Trimming stripped 0 bases from V and 4 bases from J, with 9 bases between. The CDR3 is 13 residues long. The CDR3 DNA reads as TGTGCCTGGAGTGTACAAGCGAGCTATGGCTACACCTTC. Its protein product is CAWSVQASYGYTF.

The chain joins TRBV28 to TRBJ1-2; 10 nucleotides agree with TRBD1. Germline V lookup: CDR1 MDHEN, CDR2 SYDVKM. This CDR3 spans 14 amino acids. V was pared by 6 bases and J by 4 bases, with 5 bases of the junction left unmatched. The CDR3, as DNA: TGTGCCAGCAGGGACAGGGGGTTCGTCTATGGCTACACCTTC. Protein: CASRDRGFVYGYTF.

The chain combines TRBV19 with TRBJ2-2; D not certain. V was clipped by 4 bases and J by 6 bases, with 12 bases between them. CDR1 is LNHDA and CDR2 is SQIVND in the germline V gene (reference sequence). CDR3 length: 14 amino acids. CDR3 DNA: TGTGCCAGTAGTACCATTCAGGTAGCCGGGGAGCTGTTTTTT. Translated, it gives CASSTIQVAGELFF.

Note on this clone: This same CDR3 is encoded by further DNA sequences in the sample. The chain has TRBV5-1 and TRBJ2-3; D is undetermined. V was clipped by 0 bases and J by 0 bases, with 8 bases between them. Germline CDR1 is SGHRS and CDR2 is YFSETQ. This CDR3 spans 15 amino acids. CDR3 DNA: TGCGCCAGCAGCTTGGCCTTATCCAGCACAGATACGCAGTATTTT. This translates into CASSLALSSTDTQYF.

V and J are TRBV19 and TRBJ2-7; D perhaps matches TRBD1 (5 bases). This CDR3 has 17 residues. Per germline, CDR1 LNHDA and CDR2 SQIVND (reference sequence). V gave up 4 bases and J gave up 0 bases, with 19 bases separating them. CDR3 sequence (DNA): TGTGCCAGTAGTACTTCCCATACAGGACGGAGCTCCTACGAGCAGTACTTC. Translating it yields CASSTSHTGRSSYEQYF.

The rearrangement uses TRBV28 and TRBJ2-5, with D tentatively TRBD2 (5 bases). Germline V gene data show CDR1 as MDHEN and CDR2 as SYDVKM. This CDR3 has 15 residues. V shed 5 bases and J shed 4 bases, with 17 bases lying between them. CDR3 loop: CASSPGSGGGETQYF. The CDR3 DNA reads as TGTGCCAGCAGTCCCGGGTCGGGTGGAGGAGAGACCCAGTACTTC. Combining the CDR3 with reference TRBV28 and TRBJ2-5 gives the whole variable domain DVKVTQSSRYLVKRTGEKVFLECVQDMDHENMFWYRQDPGLGLRLIYFSYDVKMKEKGDIPEGYSVSREKKERFSLILESASTNQTSMYLCASSPGSGGGETQYFGPGTRLLVL.

The chain uses TRBV30 and TRBJ2-5; 8 positions agree with TRBD1. V lost 1 base and J lost 11; bases outside the gene matches: 15. The CDR3 covers 15 residues. Per germline, CDR1 GTSNPN and CDR2 SVGIG (reference sequence). The CDR3 bases are TGTGCCTGGAGTGCTATGACAGGGGCGACCTCCAAGCAGTACTTC. Its translation: CAWSAMTGATSKQYF.

This clone was recorded a few times. V and J are TRBV28 and TRBJ2-7, with D perhaps matching TRBD1 (6 bases). The CDR3 sequence is 15 residues long. Germline V gene lookup returns CDR1 MDHEN and CDR2 SYDVKM. The ends were cut back, 3 bases at V and 3 bases at J, with 15 bases in the middle. The chain's CDR3 is CASSLVRGSLYEQYF. The CDR3 DNA is TGTGCCAGCAGTTTGGTCAGGGGATCCCTCTACGAGCAGTACTTC.

This clone appeared once. The J gene is TRBJ2-4, the V gene TRBV7-2; D gene unclear. V shed 4 bases and J shed 0 bases, with 10 bases lying between them. The CDR3 runs to 15 residues. Per germline, CDR1 SGHTA and CDR2 FQGNSA. The CDR3 loop reads CASSWARVAKNIQYF. In DNA, the CDR3 is TGTGCCAGCAGCTGGGCTAGGGTAGCCAAAAACATTCAGTACTTC. Filled out from reference TRBV7-2 and TRBJ2-4, the complete variable domain reads GAGVSQSPSNKVTEKGKDVELRCDPISGHTALYWYRQSLGQGLEFLIYFQGNSAPDKSGLPSDRFSAERTGGSVSTLTIQRTQQEDSAVYLCASSWARVAKNIQYFGAGTRLSVL.

The chain carries TRBV5-1 and TRBJ2-2; D is ambiguous. This CDR3 region has 15 residues. With 1 base removed from V and 0 bases from J, the gap between germline ends came to 7 bases. The V gene's germline CDR1 is SGHRS and CDR2 YFSETQ. This chain's CDR3 is CASSLRPPNTGELFF. In nucleotides, the CDR3 is TGCGCCAGCAGCTTGCGGCCTCCGAACACCGGGGAGCTGTTTTTT.

The genes are TRBV5-4 and TRBJ2-1; 8 bases are a match to TRBD2. There are 17 residues in the CDR3. Germline CDR1 reads SGHNT; CDR2 reads YYREEE (reference sequence). V gave up 4 bases and J gave up 6 bases; unmatched junction bases: 15. Here the CDR3 DNA reads TGTGCCAGCAGCCCCGCCTTTGGGACTAGTTCTGGCAATGAGCAGTTCTTC. This translates into CASSPAFGTSSGNEQFF.

V is TRBV18 and J is TRBJ2-1; D gene ambiguous. CDR3 length: 13 amino acids. Trimming left V 5 bases short and J 6 bases short, with 11 bases between. Germline CDR1 reads KGHSH; CDR2 reads LQKENI. CDR3 loop: CASSRETINEQFF. In DNA form, the CDR3 reads TGTGCCAGCTCAAGGGAAACCATCAATGAGCAGTTCTTC. Together with reference TRBV18 and TRBJ2-1, the CDR3 gives the full variable domain: NAGVMQNPRHLVRRRGQEARLRCSPMKGHSHVYWYRQLPEEGLKFMVYLQKENIIDESGMPKERFSAEFPKEGPSILRIQQVVRGDSAAYFCASSRETINEQFFGPGTRLTVL.

This chain links TRBV10-1 with TRBJ2-3; D is perhaps TRBD2 (7 bases). The CDR3 consists of 16 residues. Trimming shortened V by 6 bases and J by 1 base, and 17 bases separated the two germline ends. CDR1 WNHNN and CDR2 SYGVQD come from the germline V gene (reference sequence). The CDR3 DNA reads as TGCGCCAGCAGCTTTGGGGGGGCGCGGGGCACAGATACGCAGTATTTT. Its translation: CASSFGGARGTDTQYF.

This clone was picked up a small number of times. The chain uses TRBV10-2 and TRBJ1-1; D is unclear. V lost 8 bases and J lost 5, with 9 bases in between. The V gene's germline CDR1 is WSHSY and CDR2 SAAADI. CDR3 length: 11 residues. The CDR3 DNA reads TGCGCCAGCGGCCGGGGAACTGAAGCTTTCTTT. It codes for CASGRGTEAFF.

This chain uses TRBV6-1 with TRBJ1-5, with unresolved D. CDR1 and CDR2 (germline): MNHNS, SASEGT. This CDR3 has 14 residues. V lost 2 bases, J lost 0 bases, and 5 bases lay in between. This CDR3 reads CASSETASNQPQHF. The CDR3 DNA sequence: TGTGCCAGCAGTGAAACAGCTAGCAATCAGCCCCAGCATTTT.

The chain uses TRBV7-8 and TRBJ1-6; TRBD1 might be the D (5 bases). The germline CDR1 and CDR2 sequences are SGHVS and FQNEAQ. This CDR3 has 15 amino acids. V dropped 1 base and J dropped 2 bases, with 6 bases sitting between them. CDR3 protein: CASSLEGAYNSPLHF. CDR3 DNA: TGTGCCAGCAGCTTAGAAGGGGCCTATAATTCACCCCTCCACTTT.

The chain uses TRBV6-5 and TRBJ1-1; 10 nucleotides agree with TRBD1. This CDR3 region has 13 residues. Germline CDR1 reads MNHEY; CDR2 reads SVGAGI. The V segment lost 11 bases and the J segment 7 bases; nucleotides outside the gene matches: 10. The CDR3 region is CAGQDRGGNEAFF. CDR3 sequence (DNA): TGTGCCGGTCAGGACAGGGGGGGCAATGAAGCTTTCTTT.